This TCR beta chain came from a study of blood T cells in healthy people across ages. CDR3 length: 16 residues. Trimming shortened V by 5 bases and J by 4 bases, and 18 bases separated the two germline ends. Germline loops: CDR1 SGHVS, CDR2 FNYEAQ. Through a sample-barcoded 5' primer and a J-beta primer mix, a second PCR was run for about 6 to 11 cycles. TCRdb analysed the 5' RACE reads with MiXCR anew, one entry per CDR3 protein. This repertoire shows some 640,000 distinct CDR3 sequences, about 28% found once; its top ten account for around 16%. In this sample, this clonotype turned up many times. This TCR came from an elderly woman in good health. The sample consisted of blood. The chain joins TRBV7-6 to TRBJ2-1, with D possibly matching TRBD1 (5 bases). The CDR3 reads CASSPGGAGLYNEQFF. In DNA, the CDR3 is TGTGCCAGCAGCCCCGGTGGGGCAGGGCTGTACAATGAGCAGTTCTTC.